What follows are 23 T cell receptor beta chains derived from one specimen sequenced in a study of metastatic and nonmetastatic thyroid tumors. With MiXCR, TCRdb called clones anew from the PCR reads. The sample includes roughly 21,000 clones, 25% to 30% of them seen just once. Thyroid surgery had not been preceded by any treatment in any patient. The material sequenced was tumor tissue. The receptors were sampled from a male donor with papillary thyroid cancer or a benign thyroid nodule (not recorded which). Some clones in this sample may be carry-over from other donors' samples.

This clone was seen many times. The V call is TRBV11-1, the J call TRBJ2-5; TRBD2 matches 12 bases. This CDR3 is 20 amino acids long. The V and J ends lost 1 base and 4 bases, in that order; junction bases with no gene match: 16. Germline V CDR1 and CDR2: SGHAT, FQDESV (reference sequence). This CDR3 is CASSLDYRLAGAGLGETQYF. The CDR3 DNA reads TGTGCCAGCAGCTTAGACTATAGACTAGCGGGAGCAGGTTTGGGAGAGACCCAGTACTTC.

This clone has more than one count but fewer than ten. The chain employs TRBV4-2 and TRBJ2-1, with 9 bases lining up with TRBD2. Germline V gene lookup returns CDR1 LGHNA and CDR2 YNFKEQ. Trimming cost V 0 bases and J 7 bases; bases outside gene matches: 7. The CDR3 consists of 16 residues. This CDR3 reads CASSQDGGGGANEQFF. CDR3 bases: TGTGCCAGCAGCCAAGATGGGGGCGGGGGGGCAAATGAGCAGTTCTTC.

There are a few counts of this clone. The chain combines TRBV28 with TRBJ2-7; D not certain. The V and J ends lost 7 bases and 1 base respectively, with 11 bases between them. The CDR3 is 13 amino acids. From germline, CDR1 is MDHEN and CDR2 SYDVKM. This chain's CDR3 is CASTTPRSYEQYF. CDR3 sequence (DNA): TGTGCCAGCACCACCCCCCGGTCCTACGAGCAGTACTTC.

The CDR3 sequence is CASGVTGNPGGYTF. In DNA, the CDR3 is TGTGCCAGCGGCGTTACAGGGAACCCCGGGGGCTACACCTTC. The V and J genes are TRBV11-2 and TRBJ1-2; a possible D gene is TRBD1 (6 bases). Germline loops: CDR1 SGHAT, CDR2 FQNNGV. CDR3 length: 14 amino acids. V gave up 8 bases and J gave up 8 bases, with 21 bases separating them.

The V and J genes are TRBV4-1 and TRBJ2-2, with D hard to call. CDR1 is MGHRA and CDR2 is YSYEKL in the germline V gene. The CDR3 totals 20 residues. Between the trimmed V and J ends, which lost 4 bases and 0 bases, there was a span of 24 bases. This CDR3 is CASSPIILTLWYPNTGELFF. CDR3 in DNA: TGCGCCAGCAGCCCAATAATCCTCACGCTGTGGTACCCGAACACCGGGGAGCTGTTTTTT.

The table lists this clone with many counts. Its ends do not fully match the called genes, so a read error is possible. Other DNA sequences in the same sample also yield this CDR3. The V and J genes are TRBV6-1 and TRBJ2-1; D may be TRBD2 (7 bases). Germline V gene sequence: CDR1 MNHNS, CDR2 SASEGT. CDR3 length: 16 amino acids. CDR3 sequence reads: CASSEAGGAGNNEQFF. For the CDR3, the DNA is TGTGCCAGCAGTGAAGCAGGGGGGGCGGGGAACAATGAGCAGTTTTTC.

This clone was detected only a few times. This CDR3 is CASSLTYGGGTDTQYF. CDR3 DNA: TGTGCCAGCAGTTTAACTTACGGGGGGGGCACAGATACGCAGTATTTT. This chain links TRBV12-3 or TRBV12-4 with TRBJ2-3, with 8 bases identical to TRBD2. The CDR3 extends over 16 amino acids. The V and J ends lost 2 bases and 1 base, in that order; junction bases with no gene match: 5.

This sequence joins TRBV7-2 and TRBJ1-5; D is unresolved. The CDR3 is 13 residues long. V was clipped by 2 bases and J by 4 bases, with 6 bases between them. Looked up from germline, CDR1 is SGHTA and CDR2 is FQGNSA. CDR3 in DNA: TGTGCCAGCAGCTTAACACAAAATCAGCCCCAGCATTTT. This encodes CASSLTQNQPQHF.

The chain is built from TRBV12-3 or TRBV12-4 and TRBJ1-2, with no clear D. V was pared by 5 bases and J by 4 bases, with 14 bases between. This CDR3 contains 14 residues. CDR3 in DNA: TGTGCCAGCAGTACCCGGGCAGAACGCTATGGCTACACCTTC. Its protein is CASSTRAERYGYTF.

The chain employs TRBV7-2 and TRBJ2-1; D remains ambiguous. The CDR3 has 14 residues. Trimming removed 2 bases at V and 6 bases at J, with 11 bases between. Germline CDR1 and CDR2: SGHTA and FQGNSA. The DNA for the CDR3 is TGTGCCAGCAGCTTATCGATGTGGCTCAATGAGCAGTTCTTC. As protein: CASSLSMWLNEQFF.

This sequence joins TRBV19 and TRBJ2-3; D unresolved. Germline CDR1 is LNHDA and CDR2 is SQIVND (reference sequence). The CDR3 runs 17 residues. V lost 0 bases to trimming and J lost 1 base, with 14 bases between them. DNA of the CDR3: TGTGCCAGTAGTATAGAGGCACAAGCAGGCGGCACAGATACGCAGTATTTT. Protein: CASSIEAQAGGTDTQYF.

This clone is categorized as medium-sized (0.01 to 0.1%). The chain links TRBV25-1 to TRBJ1-6; a possible D gene is TRBD1 (5 bases). Trimming cost V 4 bases and J 5 bases, with 9 bases left between them. The length of the CDR3 is 14 residues. CDR1 and CDR2 (germline): MGHDK, SYGVNS. The CDR3 loop reads CASSGEGNNSPLHF. Written as DNA, the CDR3 is TGTGCCAGCAGTGGTGAGGGGAATAATTCACCCCTCCACTTT.

On this clone itself: A much larger clone sits a single nucleotide away, making a read error possible. This CDR3 is also generated by other DNA sequences in the sample. The genes are TRBV2 and TRBJ2-6; the D gene could be TRBD1 or TRBD2 (6 bases each). With 0 bases removed from V and 3 bases from J, the gap between germline ends came to 9 bases. Germline V lookup: CDR1 SNHLY, CDR2 FYNNEI. There are 16 residues in the CDR3. The CDR3 nucleotides are TGTGCCAGCAGTGAAGCCGGGGGCGTTGGGGCCAACGTCCTGACTTTC. It yields the protein CASSEAGGVGANVLTF.

Worth noting for this clone: The germline gene is not matched at one end of the junction; a read error may be the cause. The chain is built from TRBV6-1 and TRBJ2-3; D is possibly TRBD2 (7 bases). CDR1 MNHNS and CDR2 SASEGT come from the germline V gene. The CDR3 extends over 16 amino acids. CDR3 amino acids: CASVSGGYLSTGTHYF. The CDR3 DNA sequence: TGTGCCAGCGTGTCGGGGGGCTATCTAAGCACAGGTACGCATTATTTT.

This clone was recorded a few times. The chain joins TRBV5-4 to TRBJ1-2; TRBD1 aligns across 7 bases. J lost 3 bases, V lost 2 bases, and 13 bases had no gene match. Germline V gene data show CDR1 as SGHNT and CDR2 as YYREEE (reference sequence). CDR3 length: 17 amino acids. In DNA form, the CDR3 reads TGTGCCAGCAGCTTAGGGGTCGAGGGCCAGGGGGACTATGGCTACACCTTC. Protein sequence: CASSLGVEGQGDYGYTF.

The CDR3 region has the DNA TGTGCCAGCAGCCACAAGGGCTACGAGCAGTACTTC. Translated: CASSHKGYEQYF. J is TRBJ2-7 and V is TRBV3-1; no firm D call. The CDR3 is 12 amino acids. Trimming cost V 3 bases and J 3 bases, with 6 bases left between them. CDR1 is LGHDT and CDR2 is YNNKEL in the germline V gene (reference sequence).

The J gene is TRBJ1-1, the V gene TRBV30; D remains ambiguous. V was cut by 5 bases and J by 1 base, with 5 bases left in between. The CDR3 runs 11 residues. Germline V gene lookup returns CDR1 GTSNPN and CDR2 SVGIG (reference sequence). CDR3 DNA: TGTGCCTGGCATAGGAACACTGAAGCTTTCTTT. This translates into CAWHRNTEAFF. Looking up the rest from reference TRBV30 and TRBJ1-1 gives the full variable domain: SQTIHQWPATLVQPVGSPLSLECTVEGTSNPNLYWYRQAAGRGLQLLFYSVGIGQISSEVPQNLSASRPQDRQFILSSKKLLLSDSGFYLCAWHRNTEAFFGQGTRLTVV.

The chain combines TRBV9 with TRBJ1-6; D not certain. CDR1 is SGDLS, CDR2 YYNGEE, per germline. The V end lost 4 bases, the J end lost 4 bases, and 9 bases lay between the germline ends. The CDR3 is 14 amino acids. CDR3 coding DNA: TGTGCCAGCAGCTTTCAAGTTTATAATTCACCCCTCCACTTT. Its translation is CASSFQVYNSPLHF.

The table lists this clone with many counts. The chain has TRBV3-1 and TRBJ2-3, with 11 bases matching TRBD2. The CDR3 extends over 17 amino acids. Trimming at V came to 0 bases and at J to 4 bases, leaving 6 bases not matched to a gene. Per germline, CDR1 LGHDT and CDR2 YNNKEL (reference sequence). CDR3 in amino acids: CASSQELAGEFADTQYF. In nucleotides, the CDR3 is TGTGCCAGCAGCCAAGAACTAGCGGGAGAGTTTGCAGATACGCAGTATTTT.

The J gene is TRBJ2-7, the V gene TRBV3-1; D is uncertain. The CDR3 spans 12 residues. The germline CDR1 and CDR2 sequences are LGHDT and YNNKEL (reference sequence). The V and J ends lost 1 base and 1 base respectively, with 2 bases between them. In DNA, the CDR3 is TGTGCCAGCAGCCAAGGGTCCTACGAGCAGTACTTC. Translating gives CASSQGSYEQYF.

Many counts were recorded for this clone. The chain combines TRBV5-1 with TRBJ2-2, with D unclear. Trimming shortened V by 4 bases and J by 7 bases, and 20 bases separated the two germline ends. From germline, CDR1 is SGHRS and CDR2 YFSETQ. The CDR3 covers 16 residues. Here the CDR3 reads CASSNQGGPGIGELFF. The CDR3 DNA sequence: TGCGCCAGCAGCAATCAAGGTGGGCCGGGTATCGGGGAGCTGTTTTTT.

In its sample, this clone was seen a few times. The chain links TRBV2 to TRBJ2-5; 7 bases line up with TRBD1. With V trimmed by 8 bases and J by 4 bases, 7 bases remained unmatched. This CDR3 has 13 amino acids. Germline-derived CDR1 and CDR2 are SNHLY and FYNNEI. The CDR3: CASDNRGPETQYF. Here the CDR3 DNA reads TGTGCCAGCGATAACAGGGGTCCAGAGACCCAGTACTTC.

This clone is judged medium-sized. The V gene is TRBV6-1, the J gene TRBJ2-3; weak D call: TRBD2 (7 bases). V lost 11 bases, J lost 6 bases, and 12 bases lay in between. CDR1 is MNHNS, CDR2 SASEGT, per germline. The CDR3 runs 11 residues. The CDR3 reads CAGRGSDTQYF. The CDR3 region has the DNA TGTGCCGGGAGGGGGTCTGATACGCAGTATTTT.